These 14 T cell receptor beta chains were all obtained from the same sample, sequenced in a study of OX40 agonist ivuxolimab in advanced cancers. Repertoires were generated with immunoSEQ multiplex PCR, while TCRdb's copy carries only in-frame clones and drops some. The data show 55,000 to 75,000 clones, roughly 88% seen once. Sequenced here: CD4+ or CD8+ T cells sorted from blood, sampled in a trial of the OX40 agonist ivuxolimab. These TCRs come from an adult with an advanced solid tumor such as melanoma, head and neck, liver or kidney cancer.

The V call is TRBV19, the J call TRBJ2-7; 10 bases fit TRBD1. Germline V lookup: CDR1 LNHDA, CDR2 SQIVND (reference sequence). The CDR3 length is 13 residues. V shed 10 bases and J 6 bases; nucleotides not matched to a gene: 9. DNA of the CDR3: TGTGCCACCAAGGGGACAGGGGTAGGCGAGCAGTACTTC. Protein sequence: CATKGTGVGEQYF.

V and J are TRBV7-2 and TRBJ2-7; the D call may be TRBD1 or TRBD2 (6 bases each). Per the germline V gene, CDR1 is SGHTA and CDR2 is FQGNSA. CDR3 length equals 16 residues. V lost 2 bases, J lost 0 bases, and 14 bases lay in between. The CDR3 sequence is CASSLLPGGGSYEQYF. The CDR3, as DNA: TGTGCCAGCAGCTTACTCCCCGGAGGGGGCTCCTACGAGCAGTACTTC.

In its sample, this clone was seen a few times. The chain combines TRBV7-2 with TRBJ2-3, with 11 bases matching TRBD2. CDR3 size: 16 residues. Germline assignment: CDR1 SGHTA and CDR2 FQGNSA. Germline trimming cut 5 bases from V and 0 bases from J; bases unmatched to any gene: 4. CDR3 amino acids: CASSPIAGGSTDTQYF. The CDR3 bases are TGTGCCAGCAGCCCTATAGCGGGGGGGAGCACAGATACGCAGTATTTT.

The chain carries TRBV7-2 and TRBJ2-5, with D possibly being TRBD1 (5 bases). The germline V gene has CDR1 SGHTA and CDR2 FQGNSA. The CDR3 runs 14 residues. V lost 7 bases and J lost 2, with 14 bases in between. The DNA of the CDR3 is TGTGCCAGCAAAATGAGACAGATGCAAGAGACCCAGTACTTC. Protein sequence: CASKMRQMQETQYF. The variable domain in full, with the rest retrieved from reference TRBV7-2 and TRBJ2-5, is GAGVSQSPSNKVTEKGKDVELRCDPISGHTALYWYRQSLGQGLEFLIYFQGNSAPDKSGLPSDRFSAERTGGSVSTLTIQRTQQEDSAVYLCASKMRQMQETQYFGPGTRLLVL.

This chain uses TRBV9 with TRBJ2-5; no firm D call. Germline V CDR1 and CDR2: SGDLS, YYNGEE. Trimming stripped 0 bases from V and 5 bases from J, with 11 bases between. The CDR3 loop spans 14 amino acids. Here the CDR3 reads CASSVGGTPETQYF. CDR3 nucleotide sequence: TGTGCCAGCAGCGTAGGTGGCACGCCGGAGACCCAGTACTTC.

The rearrangement uses TRBV6-5 and TRBJ2-1; maybe TRBD2 (5 bases). The V gene's germline CDR1 is MNHEY and CDR2 SVGAGI. This CDR3 is 13 amino acids long. V lost 6 bases, J lost 3 bases, and 9 bases lay in between. CDR3 amino acids: CASSSGLYNEQFF. The CDR3 DNA reads as TGTGCCAGCAGCTCCGGACTCTACAATGAGCAGTTCTTC.

This clone has a handful of counts. The chain uses TRBV10-3 and TRBJ1-2; D remains unclear. This CDR3 region has 14 residues. Germline CDR1 and CDR2: ENHRY and SYGVKD. V was shortened by 0 bases and J by 8 bases, with 13 bases between the two germline ends. The CDR3, as DNA: TGTGCCATCAGTGAGTCCACCCTCGCGCAGGGCTACACCTTC. This gives the protein CAISESTLAQGYTF.

The J gene is TRBJ2-1, the V gene TRBV9; 10 bases match TRBD2. The V segment lost 0 bases and the J segment 4 bases; nucleotides outside the gene matches: 10. Germline CDR1 reads SGDLS; CDR2 reads YYNGEE. The CDR3 contains 18 residues. CDR3 DNA sequence: TGTGCCAGCAGCGTAGAGCCAGCGGGGGGGCGTAGGTACAATGAGCAGTTCTTC. This sequence encodes CASSVEPAGGRRYNEQFF. Filled out from reference TRBV9 and TRBJ2-1, the complete variable domain reads DSGVTQTPKHLITATGQRVTLRCSPRSGDLSVYWYQQSLDQGLQFLIQYYNGEERAKGNILERFSAQQFPDLHSELNLSSLELGDSALYFCASSVEPAGGRRYNEQFFGPGTRLTVL.

This chain connects TRBV5-1 to TRBJ2-1; 8 bases align to TRBD2. CDR1 is SGHRS, CDR2 YFSETQ, per germline. This CDR3 has 15 residues. V was pared by 4 bases and J by 4 bases, with 7 bases of the junction left unmatched. Written as DNA, the CDR3 is TGCGCCAGCAGCATACCGGGACTAGGATACAATGAGCAGTTCTTC. This gives the protein CASSIPGLGYNEQFF.

J is TRBJ1-3 and V is TRBV18; D is possibly TRBD1 (5 bases). The V end lost 3 bases, the J end lost 3 bases, and 12 bases lay between the germline ends. Germline V gives CDR1 KGHSH, CDR2 LQKENI. This CDR3 is 15 amino acids long. DNA for the CDR3: TGTGCCAGCTCACCCCCGGGACGGAGTGGAAACACCATATATTTT. It is translated as CASSPPGRSGNTIYF.

The CDR3 reads CASSYARGIGYTF. The CDR3 DNA reads as TGTGCCAGCAGTTACGCCAGGGGAATTGGCTACACCTTC. J is TRBJ1-2 and V is TRBV6-5; D is perhaps TRBD1 (6 bases). Germline values: CDR1 MNHEY, CDR2 SVGAGI. The germline V and J ends were trimmed by 2 bases and 7 bases, with 11 bases remaining between them. The CDR3 contains 13 residues.

This chain uses TRBV4-1 with TRBJ1-2; possibly TRBD1 for D (5 bases). CDR3 size: 13 residues. The germline V gene has CDR1 MGHRA and CDR2 YSYEKL. V was shortened by 4 bases and J by 14 bases, with 20 bases between the two germline ends. The CDR3 DNA reads as TGCGCCAGCAGCCGAGGGACGGGCGCCGTTGTGACCTTC. Its protein product is CASSRGTGAVVTF.

The chain carries TRBV7-2 and TRBJ2-7, with 7 bases aligning to TRBD1. This CDR3 has 15 amino acids. CDR1 and CDR2 from the germline V gene are SGHTA and FQGNSA. J was trimmed by 4 bases and V by 4 bases; bases with no gene match: 10. CDR3 protein: CASSSYRGPLYEQYF. The CDR3 DNA reads as TGTGCCAGCAGCTCTTACAGGGGCCCGTTGTACGAGCAGTACTTC.

The chain employs TRBV15 and TRBJ1-3; weak D call: TRBD1 (6 bases). V was clipped by 1 base and J by 0 bases, with 13 bases between them. The CDR3 totals 17 residues. Germline CDR1 is LNHNV and CDR2 is YYDKDF (reference sequence). The DNA for the CDR3 is TGTGCCACCAGCAGAGGGGGGGCATCGGCCTCTGGAAACACCATATATTTT. This codes for CATSRGGASASGNTIYF.